This entry is about one TCR beta chain. Its antigen remains unknown. Time point of the sample: blood from clinic visit 5 months post-surgery; TSC patient then seizure free. Pre-surgery treatment included at least one anti-epileptic drug. The table came from immunoSEQ multiplex PCR; TCRdb's copy has only in-frame clones and leaves some out. The sample has 300,000 to 400,000 clones, over 85% seen once. The record originates from a study of brain T cells in children with intractable seizures. Findings and caveats of the study: HCMV serostatus was not known, and viral specificity came from CDR3 similarity only.

Germline assignment: CDR1 MNHNY and CDR2 SVGAGI (reference sequence). This CDR3 is 12 amino acids long. The V end was cut by 2 bases, the J end by 9 bases, with 8 bases between. The chain uses TRBV6-6 and TRBJ2-1; weak D call: TRBD2 (5 bases). This TCR derives from a boy under two years old with tuberous sclerosis and intractable seizures. This specimen consisted of peripheral blood, obtained more than 4 months after surgery. This chain's CDR3 is CASSYIEGEQFF. The CDR3 DNA is TGTGCCAGCAGTTACATCGAGGGTGAGCAGTTCTTC.